Below, 12 T cell receptor beta chains from the same sample are listed, as sequenced in a study of blood T cells in healthy people across ages. Sample-barcoded 5' priming and a J-beta primer mix drove a second PCR of roughly 6 to 12 cycles. TCRdb used MiXCR to reprocess the 5' RACE reads, holding one entry per CDR3 protein. Of 700,000 to 800,000 distinct CDR3 sequences in the sample, 35% to 45% were seen once. What was sequenced was blood. The source of these receptors is a woman aged 60-75 years in good health.

The chain uses TRBV20-1 and TRBJ2-7; D is uncertain. CDR3 length equals 12 residues. Trimming pared 6 bases from V and 1 base from J, leaving 10 bases between. The germline gives CDR1 DFQATT, CDR2 SNEGSKA (reference sequence). The CDR3 DNA sequence: TGCAGTGCATCAGCCAGGTCCTACGAGCAGTACTTC. As protein: CSASARSYEQYF.

This clonotype was counted ten times or more. The chain recombines TRBV29-1 with TRBJ2-7; 9 positions agree with TRBD2. J gave up 2 bases and V 5 bases, and 4 bases lay outside the gene matches. The CDR3 length is 13 residues. CDR1 is SQVTM, CDR2 ANQGSEA, per germline. CDR3 sequence reads: CSVSSGATYEQYF. The CDR3 nucleotides are TGCAGCGTTTCTAGCGGGGCAACCTACGAGCAGTACTTC.

V gene TRBV7-2 combines with J gene TRBJ2-3, with D possibly matching TRBD2 (5 bases). The V gene lost 5 bases and the J gene lost 0 bases, with 12 bases spanning the gap. The CDR3 is 15 amino acids. Germline assignment: CDR1 SGHTA and CDR2 FQGNSA. The CDR3 nucleotides are TGTGCCAGCAGCCCTAGGCGGGTTAGCACAGATACGCAGTATTTT. This codes for CASSPRRVSTDTQYF.

V is TRBV12-3 or TRBV12-4 and J is TRBJ1-4, with a weak D call TRBD1 (6 bases). There are 14 residues in the CDR3. Trimming took 5 bases from V and 4 from J, leaving 11 bases between them. The CDR3 loop is CASSPGQSNEKLFF. The CDR3 DNA sequence: TGTGCCAGCAGTCCGGGACAAAGTAATGAAAAACTGTTTTTT.

This rearrangement joins TRBV29-1 to TRBJ2-7; the match to TRBD2 covers 8 bases. This CDR3 has 14 amino acids. The germline V gene has CDR1 SQVTM and CDR2 ANQGSEA. The junction had 8 bases not matched to a gene; V was cut back by 3 bases and J by 4 bases. The CDR3 nucleotides are TGCAGCGTTGATCGGGGTAGCGGGAATTACGAGCAGTACTTC. It is translated as CSVDRGSGNYEQYF.

V and J are TRBV12-3 or TRBV12-4 and TRBJ2-1; 7 bases map to TRBD2. The junction had 14 bases not matched to a gene; V was cut back by 6 bases and J by 12 bases. The CDR3 extends over 14 amino acids. CDR3 region: CASRPGPAGLGQFF. The CDR3, as DNA: TGTGCCAGCAGGCCGGGACCAGCGGGGTTGGGGCAGTTCTTC.

This clonotype was counted ten times or more. The chain is built from TRBV12-3 or TRBV12-4 and TRBJ2-7; D is uncertain. Between the trimmed V and J ends, which lost 6 bases and 5 bases, there was a span of 11 bases. The CDR3 is 12 amino acids. The CDR3 protein is CASSTRGDEQYF. The CDR3 DNA sequence: TGTGCCAGCAGCACCCGAGGCGACGAGCAGTACTTC.

This chain links TRBV7-9 with TRBJ1-2; 9 positions agree with TRBD1. Germline V gene data show CDR1 as SEHNR and CDR2 as FQNEAQ (reference sequence). V was clipped by 6 bases and J by 3 bases; unmatched bases: 5. The length of the CDR3 is 14 residues. CDR3 amino acids: CASRPRQGDYGYTF. DNA of the CDR3: TGTGCCAGCAGACCTAGACAGGGGGACTATGGCTACACCTTC.

The chain carries TRBV27 and TRBJ2-7, with 9 bases that match TRBD1. The ends lost 7 bases at V and 7 bases at J; junction bases unmatched: 8. This CDR3 has 13 amino acids. The germline V gene encodes CDR1 MNHEY and CDR2 SMNVEV (reference sequence). Here the CDR3 DNA reads TGTGCCAGCACCCACGGACAGGGGTATGAGCAGTACTTC. Translated: CASTHGQGYEQYF.

With respect to this clonotype: Just one base apart from a much larger clone, this may be a read error. J is TRBJ2-3 and V is TRBV11-2; D unclear. The germline CDR1 and CDR2 sequences are SGHAT and FQNNGV. CDR3 length: 13 amino acids. V was trimmed by 0 bases and J by 4 bases, leaving 5 bases between them. CDR3 coding DNA: TGTGCCAGCAGCTTAGATAGGTCAGATACGCAGTATTTT. Translated, it gives CASSLDRSDTQYF.

J is TRBJ2-4 and V is TRBV20-1; TRBD2 might be the D (6 bases). The CDR3 has 15 residues. Trimming shortened V by 8 bases and J by 8 bases, and 25 bases separated the two germline ends. Germline CDR1 is DFQATT and CDR2 is SNEGSKA (reference sequence). This chain's CDR3 is CSPKPPQGGFDIQYF. The CDR3 DNA is TGCAGTCCAAAGCCGCCGCAGGGAGGCTTTGACATTCAGTACTTC.

The CDR3 sequence: CAQHQGLAGELFF. The CDR3 DNA sequence: TGTGCCCAGCACCAGGGGCTCGCCGGGGAGCTGTTTTTT. The rearrangement joins TRBV7-2 to TRBJ2-2; maybe TRBD1 (6 bases). The CDR3 has 13 amino acids. Germline-derived CDR1 and CDR2 are SGHTA and FQGNSA. Trimming took off 11 bases at V and 6 bases at J, with 16 bases between the two ends.